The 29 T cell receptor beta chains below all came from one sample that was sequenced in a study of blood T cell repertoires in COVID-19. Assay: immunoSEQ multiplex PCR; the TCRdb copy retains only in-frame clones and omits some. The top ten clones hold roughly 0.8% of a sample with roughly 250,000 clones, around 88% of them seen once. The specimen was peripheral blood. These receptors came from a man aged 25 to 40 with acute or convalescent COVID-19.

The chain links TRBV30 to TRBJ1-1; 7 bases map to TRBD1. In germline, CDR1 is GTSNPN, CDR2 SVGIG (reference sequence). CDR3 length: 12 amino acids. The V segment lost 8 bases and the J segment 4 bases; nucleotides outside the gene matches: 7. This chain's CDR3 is CAGYRGGTEAFF. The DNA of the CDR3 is TGTGCCGGGTACAGGGGTGGCACTGAAGCTTTCTTT.

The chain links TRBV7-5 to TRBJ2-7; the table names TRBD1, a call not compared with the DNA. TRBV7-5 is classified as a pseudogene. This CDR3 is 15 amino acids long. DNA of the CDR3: TGTGCCAGAAGCTACCCGACAGGCCACTCCTACGAGCAGTACTTC. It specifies CARSYPTGHSYEQYF.

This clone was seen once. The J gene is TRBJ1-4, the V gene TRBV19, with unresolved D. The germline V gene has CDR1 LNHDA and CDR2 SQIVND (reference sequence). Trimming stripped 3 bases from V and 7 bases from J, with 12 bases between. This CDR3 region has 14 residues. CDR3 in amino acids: CASSMQREGEKLFF. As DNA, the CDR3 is TGTGCCAGTAGTATGCAAAGGGAGGGTGAAAAACTGTTTTTT.

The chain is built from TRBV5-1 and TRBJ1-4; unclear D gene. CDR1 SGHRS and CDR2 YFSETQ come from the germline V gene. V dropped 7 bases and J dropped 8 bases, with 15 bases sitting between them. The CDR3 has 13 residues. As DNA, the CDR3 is TGCGCCAGCGCCCCGGTCCGAGGGGAAAAACTGTTTTTT. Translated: CASAPVRGEKLFF.

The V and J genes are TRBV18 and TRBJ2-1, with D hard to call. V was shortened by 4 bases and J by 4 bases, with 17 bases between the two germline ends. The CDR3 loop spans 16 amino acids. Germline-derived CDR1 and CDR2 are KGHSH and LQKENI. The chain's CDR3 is CASSLPRVTRYNEQFF. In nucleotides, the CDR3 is TGTGCCAGCTCACTGCCCCGGGTTACCCGATACAATGAGCAGTTCTTC.

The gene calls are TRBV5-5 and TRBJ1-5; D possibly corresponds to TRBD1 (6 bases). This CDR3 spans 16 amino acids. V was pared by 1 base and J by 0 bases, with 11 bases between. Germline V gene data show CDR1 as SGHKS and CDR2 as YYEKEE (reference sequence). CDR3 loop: CASSLQTGYSNQPQHF. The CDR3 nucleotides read TGTGCCAGCAGCTTGCAAACAGGGTATAGCAATCAGCCCCAGCATTTT.

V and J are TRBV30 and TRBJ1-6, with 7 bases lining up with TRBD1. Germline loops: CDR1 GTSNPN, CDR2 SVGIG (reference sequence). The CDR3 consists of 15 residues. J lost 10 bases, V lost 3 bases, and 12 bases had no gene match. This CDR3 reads CAWSEPVTGRSPLHF. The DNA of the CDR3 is TGTGCCTGGAGCGAGCCCGTGACAGGGCGGTCACCCCTCCACTTT.

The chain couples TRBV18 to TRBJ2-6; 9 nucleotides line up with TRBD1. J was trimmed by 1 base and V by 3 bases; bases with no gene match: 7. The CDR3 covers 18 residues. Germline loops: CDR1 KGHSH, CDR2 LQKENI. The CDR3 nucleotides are TGTGCCAGCTCACCGACGGGGACAGGGTCTTCTGGGGCCAACGTCCTGACTTTC. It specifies CASSPTGTGSSGANVLTF.

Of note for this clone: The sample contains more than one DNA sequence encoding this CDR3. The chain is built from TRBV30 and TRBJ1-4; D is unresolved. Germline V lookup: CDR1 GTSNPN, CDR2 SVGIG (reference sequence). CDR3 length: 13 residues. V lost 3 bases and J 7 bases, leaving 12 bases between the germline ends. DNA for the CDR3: TGTGCCTGGAGCGGAGGGTGGTCTGAAAAACTGTTTTTT. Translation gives CAWSGGWSEKLFF.

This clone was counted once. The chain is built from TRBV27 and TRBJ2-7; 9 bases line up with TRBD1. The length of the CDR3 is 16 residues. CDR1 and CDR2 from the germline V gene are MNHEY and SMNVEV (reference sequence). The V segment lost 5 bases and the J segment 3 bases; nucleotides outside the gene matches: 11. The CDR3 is CASSPHRGRLHYEQYF. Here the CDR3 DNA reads TGTGCCAGCAGTCCCCACAGGGGGCGCCTCCACTACGAGCAGTACTTC.

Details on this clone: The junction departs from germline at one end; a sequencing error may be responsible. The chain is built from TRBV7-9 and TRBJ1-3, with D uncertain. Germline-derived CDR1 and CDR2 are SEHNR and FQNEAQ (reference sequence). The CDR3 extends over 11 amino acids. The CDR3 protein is CASSFFHPPTF. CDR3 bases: TGTGCCAGCAGCTTTTTCCACCCGCCGACATTT.

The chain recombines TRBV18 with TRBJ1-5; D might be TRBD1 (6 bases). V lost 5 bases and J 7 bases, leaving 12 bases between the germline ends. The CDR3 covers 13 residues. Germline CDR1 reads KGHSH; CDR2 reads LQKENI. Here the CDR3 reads CASSADRQQPQHF. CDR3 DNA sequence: TGTGCCAGCTCAGCGGACAGACAGCAGCCCCAGCATTTT.

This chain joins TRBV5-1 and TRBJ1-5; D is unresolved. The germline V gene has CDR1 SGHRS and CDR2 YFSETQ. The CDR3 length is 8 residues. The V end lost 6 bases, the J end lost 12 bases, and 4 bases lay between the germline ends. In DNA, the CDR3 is TGCGCCAGCATCTACCAGCATTTT. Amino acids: CASIYQHF.

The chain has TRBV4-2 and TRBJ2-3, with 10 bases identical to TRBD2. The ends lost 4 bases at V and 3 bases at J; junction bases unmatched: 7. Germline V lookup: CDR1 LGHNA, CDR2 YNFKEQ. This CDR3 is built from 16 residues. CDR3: CASSPTGTSATDTQYF. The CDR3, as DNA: TGTGCCAGCAGCCCGACGGGGACTAGCGCGACAGATACGCAGTATTTT.

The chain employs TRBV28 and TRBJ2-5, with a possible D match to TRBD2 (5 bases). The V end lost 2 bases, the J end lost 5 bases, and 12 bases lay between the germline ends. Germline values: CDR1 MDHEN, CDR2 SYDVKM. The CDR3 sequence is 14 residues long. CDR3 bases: TGTGCCAGCAGTTTAGAGGGAAATGAGGAGACCCAGTACTTC. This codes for CASSLEGNEETQYF.

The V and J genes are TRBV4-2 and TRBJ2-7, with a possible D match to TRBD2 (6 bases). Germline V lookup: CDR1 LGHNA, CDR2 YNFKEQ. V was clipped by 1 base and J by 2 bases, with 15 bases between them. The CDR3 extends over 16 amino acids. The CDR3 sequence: CASSQGEEEVPYEQYF. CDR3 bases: TGTGCCAGCAGCCAAGGGGAGGAGGAGGTCCCCTACGAGCAGTACTTC.

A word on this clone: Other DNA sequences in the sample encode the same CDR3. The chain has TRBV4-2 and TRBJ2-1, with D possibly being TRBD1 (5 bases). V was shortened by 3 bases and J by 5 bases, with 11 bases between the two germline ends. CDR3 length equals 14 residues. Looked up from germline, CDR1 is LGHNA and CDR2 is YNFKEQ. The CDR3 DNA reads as TGTGCCAGCAGCCATGGGGCGGCGGACAATGAGCAGTTCTTC. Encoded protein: CASSHGAADNEQFF.

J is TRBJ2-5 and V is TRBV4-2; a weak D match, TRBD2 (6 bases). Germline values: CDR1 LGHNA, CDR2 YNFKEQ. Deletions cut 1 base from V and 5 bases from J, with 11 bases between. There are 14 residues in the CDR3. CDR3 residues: CASSQGGGSETQYF. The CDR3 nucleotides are TGTGCCAGCAGCCAAGGCGGAGGGAGCGAGACCCAGTACTTC.

CDR3 region: CASSPLQGRTGANVLTF. DNA of the CDR3: TGTGCCAGCAGCCCACTACAGGGAAGGACTGGGGCCAACGTCCTGACTTTC. V and J are TRBV5-4 and TRBJ2-6; D may be TRBD1 (6 bases). Germline V lookup: CDR1 SGHNT, CDR2 YYREEE (reference sequence). This CDR3 comprises 17 residues. V was cut by 4 bases and J by 2 bases, with 16 bases left in between.

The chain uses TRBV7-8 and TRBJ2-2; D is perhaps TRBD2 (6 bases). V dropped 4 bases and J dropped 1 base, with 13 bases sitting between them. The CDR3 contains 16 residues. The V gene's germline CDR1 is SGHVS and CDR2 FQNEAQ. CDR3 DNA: TGTGCCAGCAGCTGGGCGCAGACTAGGAACACCGGGGAGCTGTTTTTT. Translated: CASSWAQTRNTGELFF.

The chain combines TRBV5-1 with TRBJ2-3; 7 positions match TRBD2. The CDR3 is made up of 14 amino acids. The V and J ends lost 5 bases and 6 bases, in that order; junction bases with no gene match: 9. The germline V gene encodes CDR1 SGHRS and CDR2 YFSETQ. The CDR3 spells CASRAGTGGDTQYF. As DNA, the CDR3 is TGCGCCAGCAGGGCCGGGACCGGGGGGGATACGCAGTATTTT.

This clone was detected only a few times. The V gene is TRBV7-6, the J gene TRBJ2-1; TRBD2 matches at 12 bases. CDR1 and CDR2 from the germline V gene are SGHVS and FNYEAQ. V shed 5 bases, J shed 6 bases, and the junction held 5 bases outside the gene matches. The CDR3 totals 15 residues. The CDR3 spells CASSILAGGINEQFF. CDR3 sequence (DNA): TGTGCCAGCAGCATACTAGCGGGAGGTATCAATGAGCAGTTCTTC.

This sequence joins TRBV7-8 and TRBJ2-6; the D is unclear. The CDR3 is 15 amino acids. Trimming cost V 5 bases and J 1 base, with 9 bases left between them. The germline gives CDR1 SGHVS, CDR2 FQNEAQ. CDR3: CASSLTVSGANVLTF. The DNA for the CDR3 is TGTGCCAGCAGCCTAACAGTTTCTGGGGCCAACGTCCTGACTTTC.

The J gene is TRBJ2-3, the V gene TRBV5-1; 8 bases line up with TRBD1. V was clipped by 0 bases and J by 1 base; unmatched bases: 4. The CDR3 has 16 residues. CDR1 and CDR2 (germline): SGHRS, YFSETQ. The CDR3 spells CASSLGPGQGTDTQYF. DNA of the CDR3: TGCGCCAGCAGCTTGGGCCCGGGACAGGGCACAGATACGCAGTATTTT.

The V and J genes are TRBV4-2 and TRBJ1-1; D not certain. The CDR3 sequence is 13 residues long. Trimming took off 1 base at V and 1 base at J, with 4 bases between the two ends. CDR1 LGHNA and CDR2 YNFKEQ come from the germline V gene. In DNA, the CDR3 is TGTGCCAGCAGCCAAGGGGCGAACACTGAAGCTTTCTTT. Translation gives CASSQGANTEAFF.

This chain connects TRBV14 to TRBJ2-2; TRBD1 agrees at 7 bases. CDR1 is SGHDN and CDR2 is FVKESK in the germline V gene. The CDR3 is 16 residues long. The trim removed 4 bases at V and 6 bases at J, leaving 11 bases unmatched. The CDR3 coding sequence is TGTGCCAGCAGCCTCTACCGGGACAGAAGTTCCGGGGAGCTGTTTTTT. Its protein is CASSLYRDRSSGELFF.

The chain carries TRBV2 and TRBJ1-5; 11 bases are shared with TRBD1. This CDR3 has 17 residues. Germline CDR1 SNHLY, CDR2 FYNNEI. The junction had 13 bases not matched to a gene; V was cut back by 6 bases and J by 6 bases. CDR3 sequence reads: CASRKGTGGFFGQPQHF. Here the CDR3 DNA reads TGTGCCAGCAGGAAAGGGACAGGGGGGTTCTTCGGTCAGCCCCAGCATTTT.

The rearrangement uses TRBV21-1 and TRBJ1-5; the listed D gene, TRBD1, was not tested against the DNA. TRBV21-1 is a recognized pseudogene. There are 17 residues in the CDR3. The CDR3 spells CASNPRDRGSSNQPQHF. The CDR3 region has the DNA TGTGCCAGCAACCCCCGGGACAGGGGAAGTAGCAATCAGCCCCAGCATTTT.

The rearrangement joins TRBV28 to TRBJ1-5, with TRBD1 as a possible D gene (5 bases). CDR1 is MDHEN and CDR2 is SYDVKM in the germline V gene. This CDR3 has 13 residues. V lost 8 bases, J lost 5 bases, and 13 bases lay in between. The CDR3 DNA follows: TGTGCCAGCCGCACAGGATGGGATCAGCCCCAGCATTTT. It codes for CASRTGWDQPQHF.